This T cell receptor beta chain was captured by sequencing in a study of blood T cell repertoires in COVID-19. Study overall: COVID-19 samples collected from the United States, Italy and Spain covered acute and convalescent phases. Sources were T cells, B-cell-depleted T cells, or PBMCs; the material itself was cDNA or gDNA.

This clone has just a few counts. As originally analysed: Nucleated cell counts were estimated from reference gene primer amplification. Produced via immunoSEQ multiplex PCR; TCRdb's table is partial and in-frame only. V and J calls and clone size are copied from that table; D and trimming were computed from the DNA. The sample has 150,000 to 200,000 clones, 82% seen once; the top ten hold approximately 9.1%. The sequence was collected from a woman between 65 and 79 years old with acute or convalescent COVID-19. Sequenced material: peripheral blood.

In nucleotides, the CDR3 is TGTGCCAGCAGCTTGTCTAGCGGAAGCCAAGAGACCCAGTACTTC. The encoded protein is CASSLSSGSQETQYF. The chain is built from TRBV7-2 and TRBJ2-5; 7 bases agree with TRBD2. The V gene end was trimmed by 3 bases and the J gene end by 1 base; junction bases not matched to a gene: 5. Germline V CDR1 and CDR2: SGHTA, FQGNSA. This CDR3 has 15 residues.